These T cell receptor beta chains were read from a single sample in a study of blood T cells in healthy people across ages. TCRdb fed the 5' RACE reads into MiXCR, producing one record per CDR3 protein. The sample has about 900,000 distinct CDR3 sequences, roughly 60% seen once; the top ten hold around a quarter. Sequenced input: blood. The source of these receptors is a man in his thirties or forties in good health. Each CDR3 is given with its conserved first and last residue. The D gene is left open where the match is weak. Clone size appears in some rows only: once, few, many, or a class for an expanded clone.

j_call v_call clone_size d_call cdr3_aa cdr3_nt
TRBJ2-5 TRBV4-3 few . CASSQIGATGETQYF TGCGCCAGCAGCCAAATCGGGGCTACAGGAGAGACCCAGTACTTC
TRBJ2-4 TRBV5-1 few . CASSLAGQNIQYF TGCGCCAGCAGCTTGGCCGGGCAGAACATTCAGTACTTC
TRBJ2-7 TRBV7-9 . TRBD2 CASSPGLAGYDSYEQYF TGTGCCAGCAGCCCTGGGCTAGCGGGGTATGACTCCTACGAGCAGTACTTC
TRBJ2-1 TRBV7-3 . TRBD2 CASSLILAGVNEQFF TGCGCCAGCAGCTTAATACTAGCGGGGGTGAATGAGCAGTTCTTC
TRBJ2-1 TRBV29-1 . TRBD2 CSVQRGEQFF TGCAGCGTCCAGCGGGGGGAGCAGTTCTTC
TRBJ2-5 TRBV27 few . CASGRTYQQETQYF TGTGCCAGCGGTAGGACATACCAACAAGAGACCCAGTACTTC
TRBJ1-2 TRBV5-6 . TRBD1 CASSLGGQGSGYTF TGTGCCAGCAGCTTGGGGGGACAGGGATCCGGCTACACCTTC
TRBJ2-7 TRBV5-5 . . CASALDREQYF TGTGCCAGCGCATTAGACCGCGAGCAGTACTTC
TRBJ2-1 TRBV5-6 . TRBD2 CASGSLGSGENEQFF TGTGCCAGCGGCTCCTTGGGTAGCGGGGAGAATGAGCAGTTCTTC
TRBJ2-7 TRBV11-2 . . CASSPRYRINAYEQYF TGTGCCAGCAGCCCGCGGTACAGGATCAATGCCTACGAGCAGTACTTC
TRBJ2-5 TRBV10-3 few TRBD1 CAIRPGQGTETQYF TGTGCCATCCGCCCGGGACAGGGAACAGAGACCCAGTACTTC
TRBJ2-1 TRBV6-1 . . CASSALPEQFF TGTGCCAGCAGTGCACTCCCAGAGCAGTTCTTC
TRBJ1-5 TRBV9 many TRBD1 CASSAGTDSQPQHF TGTGCCAGCAGCGCCGGGACAGACAGTCAGCCCCAGCATTTT